These 21 T cell receptor beta chains originate from one sample sequenced in a study of T cell responses to AZD1222 COVID-19 vaccine (dated by TCRdb to the early 2020s). Libraries were built with the immunoSEQ multiplex PCR assay. In TCRdb, the immuneACCESS table is reduced to in-frame sequences with V and J assigned. These tables do not hold every clone; where another copy was compared, an unresolved V gene accounts for under half, and the others remain unexplained. Here the sample has about 140,000 clones; less than 95% occur a single time. Clones ranked in the top ten supply approximately 3.6% of the sample. Per the publication, the time point label means: baseline before first vaccination. Source: peripheral blood, taken on day 0 of AZD1222 vaccination. The source is an adult in good health.

The chain carries TRBV7-2 and TRBJ1-6; D might be TRBD1 (5 bases). CDR1 is SGHTA and CDR2 is FQGNSA in the germline V gene. V shed 2 bases and J shed 8 bases, with 10 bases lying between them. There are 14 residues in the CDR3. The CDR3 here is CASSLRGTHSPLHF. CDR3 DNA: TGTGCCAGCAGCTTAAGGGGTACCCATTCACCCCTCCACTTT. Full variable domain (missing parts from reference TRBV7-2 and TRBJ1-6): GAGVSQSPSNKVTEKGKDVELRCDPISGHTALYWYRQSLGQGLEFLIYFQGNSAPDKSGLPSDRFSAERTGGSVSTLTIQRTQQEDSAVYLCASSLRGTHSPLHFGNGTRLTVT.

The V and J genes are TRBV5-1 and TRBJ1-3; D is unresolved. Trimming removed 4 bases at V and 7 bases at J, with 18 bases between. This CDR3 comprises 15 residues. Germline lookup yields CDR1 SGHRS and CDR2 YFSETQ. CDR3 sequence reads: CASSPSGDGGNTIYF. As DNA, the CDR3 is TGCGCCAGCAGCCCCTCCGGGGATGGTGGGAACACCATATATTTT.

The chain couples TRBV6-5 to TRBJ2-7; D is unclear. Trimming removed 0 bases at V and 2 bases at J, with 8 bases between. CDR1 is MNHEY and CDR2 is SVGAGI in the germline V gene. The CDR3 consists of 14 residues. CDR3 residues: CASSYSRAPYEQYF. CDR3 nucleotide sequence: TGTGCCAGCAGTTACTCTAGAGCCCCCTACGAGCAGTACTTC.

The chain recombines TRBV6-5 with TRBJ1-6; TRBD1 is a possible D gene (5 bases). The length of the CDR3 is 15 residues. Between the trimmed V and J ends, which lost 7 bases and 6 bases, there was a span of 16 bases. From germline, CDR1 is MNHEY and CDR2 SVGAGI. CDR3 protein: CASTSRSGPNSPLHF. The CDR3, as DNA: TGTGCCAGCACCTCCCGTTCAGGGCCTAATTCACCCCTCCACTTT.

The chain combines TRBV7-3 with TRBJ2-2; 9 nucleotides match TRBD1. After removal of 4 bases from V and 8 bases from J, the junction contained 5 bases not matched to a gene. The CDR3 is 14 amino acids. In germline, CDR1 is SGHTA, CDR2 FQGTGA. CDR3 nucleotides: TGTGCCAGCAGCTACGGGACAGGGCGAGGGGAGCTGTTTTTT. Translating gives CASSYGTGRGELFF.

CDR3 DNA sequence: TGCGCCAGCAGCTTGGGCGGGGAACGGTGGAAACTGTTTTTT. This sequence encodes CASSLGGERWKLFF. The chain couples TRBV5-1 to TRBJ1-4; D gene uncertain. The CDR3 loop spans 14 amino acids. The V end lost 0 bases, the J end lost 11 bases, and 14 bases lay between the germline ends. Germline V gives CDR1 SGHRS, CDR2 YFSETQ.

Only one count was recorded for this clone. This chain connects TRBV6-1 to TRBJ1-2, with a weak D call TRBD1 (6 bases). The germline CDR1 and CDR2 sequences are MNHNS and SASEGT. The CDR3 is 14 amino acids. V shed 5 bases and J shed 3 bases, with 13 bases lying between them. The CDR3 region has the DNA TGTGCCAGCAGTTTGGGCTCAGGGGACTATGGCTACACCTTC. Encoded protein: CASSLGSGDYGYTF.

The rearrangement uses TRBV27 and TRBJ2-5; 7 nucleotides align to TRBD2. Germline V gene data show CDR1 as MNHEY and CDR2 as SMNVEV (reference sequence). Trimming removed 1 base from V and 5 bases from J; junction bases left unmatched: 13. This CDR3 comprises 17 residues. CDR3 residues: CASSLLSRRGGSETQYF. In nucleotides, the CDR3 is TGTGCCAGCAGTTTATTATCGCGTCGGGGCGGGAGTGAGACCCAGTACTTC.

The J gene is TRBJ2-4, the V gene TRBV9; TRBD2 matches 7 bases. Germline V gene data show CDR1 as SGDLS and CDR2 as YYNGEE. With V trimmed by 0 bases and J by 8 bases, 8 bases remained unmatched. The CDR3 covers 15 residues. The CDR3 bases are TGTGCCAGCAGCGTAGGCGGGAGTGGTCAGGACATTCAGTACTTC. It encodes CASSVGGSGQDIQYF.

The gene calls are TRBV11-3 and TRBJ2-7; possible D gene TRBD2, 6 bases. V was clipped by 0 bases and J by 1 base, with 28 bases between them. This CDR3 is 21 amino acids long. The germline V gene encodes CDR1 SGHNT and CDR2 YENEEA. CDR3 sequence reads: CASSLEWGEMTGQGISYEQYF. DNA of the CDR3: TGTGCCAGCAGCTTAGAATGGGGGGAGATGACTGGCCAAGGGATTTCCTACGAGCAGTACTTC. Filled out from reference TRBV11-3 and TRBJ2-7, the complete variable domain reads EAGVVQSPRYKIIEKKQPVAFWCNPISGHNTLYWYLQNLGQGPELLIRYENEEAVDDSQLPKDRFSAERLKGVDSTLKIQPAELGDSAVYLCASSLEWGEMTGQGISYEQYFGPGTRLTVT.

This clone turned up a few times. It is unclear where the CDR3 begins or ends on the DNA, so no DNA is shown, and the CDR3 is as TCRdb lists it. The chain combines TRBV21-1 with TRBJ1-3; the table gives TRBD1 as D, unverified against the DNA. TRBV21-1 is listed as a pseudogene. The length of the CDR3 is 22 amino acids, counting both ends. The CDR3: CASSKEARKSEGTVGSGNTIYF.

The chain has TRBV30 and TRBJ2-2, with a weak D call TRBD2 (6 bases). The CDR3 has 14 amino acids. The germline V and J ends were trimmed by 0 bases and 7 bases, with 12 bases remaining between them. CDR1 and CDR2 (germline): GTSNPN, SVGIG (reference sequence). The CDR3 DNA sequence: TGTGCCTGGAGTGTACGGTCCGGGGGCGGGGAGCTGTTTTTT. It translates to CAWSVRSGGGELFF.

The rearrangement uses TRBV4-2 and TRBJ2-5, with D tentatively TRBD2 (6 bases). The V gene's germline CDR1 is LGHNA and CDR2 YNFKEQ. The CDR3 loop spans 16 amino acids. V was pared by 1 base and J by 7 bases, with 19 bases between. The CDR3 loop reads CASSQAGTPLTGTQYF. CDR3 bases: TGTGCCAGCAGCCAAGCGGGGACTCCCCTTACAGGGACCCAGTACTTC.

The chain combines TRBV5-1 with TRBJ2-1, with TRBD2 identical over 8 bases. The germline V gene has CDR1 SGHRS and CDR2 YFSETQ. V lost 0 bases to trimming and J lost 5 bases; unmatched junction nucleotides: 7. This CDR3 comprises 16 residues. In DNA form, the CDR3 reads TGCGCCAGCAGCTTGGTGGCGGGGGGCAGCCACAATGAGCAGTTCTTC. Translating it yields CASSLVAGGSHNEQFF.

The chain joins TRBV4-1 to TRBJ2-1; the match to TRBD2 covers 8 bases. CDR1 is MGHRA, CDR2 YSYEKL, per germline. The V gene end was trimmed by 0 bases and the J gene end by 0 bases; junction bases not matched to a gene: 4. This CDR3 region has 17 residues. This chain's CDR3 is CASSQEVAGGSYNEQFF. CDR3 nucleotides: TGCGCCAGCAGCCAAGAGGTGGCGGGAGGCTCCTACAATGAGCAGTTCTTC.

V is TRBV7-8 and J is TRBJ2-2; weak D call: TRBD2 (5 bases). The ends were cut back, 5 bases at V and 3 bases at J, with 16 bases in the middle. From germline, CDR1 is SGHVS and CDR2 FQNEAQ. The CDR3 covers 16 residues. The CDR3 loop is CASSPRTVMDTGELFF. The CDR3 DNA reads as TGTGCCAGCAGCCCGCGGACTGTCATGGACACCGGGGAGCTGTTTTTT.

The chain uses TRBV30 and TRBJ1-1; D is unresolved. CDR1 and CDR2 (germline): GTSNPN, SVGIG (reference sequence). V lost 5 bases, J lost 4 bases, and 11 bases lay in between. This CDR3 region has 12 residues. As DNA, the CDR3 is TGTGCCTGGGCGCGGCAGCTCACTGAAGCTTTCTTT. Residues: CAWARQLTEAFF.

The J gene is TRBJ2-6, the V gene TRBV7-2, with D tentatively TRBD1 (5 bases). The V end was cut by 5 bases, the J end by 2 bases, with 13 bases between. Per germline, CDR1 SGHTA and CDR2 FQGNSA. The CDR3 sequence is 16 residues long. Here the CDR3 DNA reads TGTGCCAGCAGCCTCTTAATAGGGGCTGGGGCCAACGTCCTGACTTTC. Amino acid sequence: CASSLLIGAGANVLTF.

This chain links TRBV4-1 with TRBJ1-3, with D unresolved. Germline CDR1 MGHRA, CDR2 YSYEKL. The CDR3 spans 16 residues. Trimming removed 0 bases from V and 0 bases from J, with 9 bases in between. The CDR3 reads CASSQDLGFSGNTIYF. In DNA form, the CDR3 reads TGCGCCAGCAGCCAAGACCTAGGGTTCTCTGGAAACACCATATATTTT.

V is TRBV24-1 and J is TRBJ2-7; D is perhaps TRBD2 (6 bases). This CDR3 contains 13 residues. Trimming took 5 bases from V and 7 from J, leaving 14 bases between them. The germline V gene has CDR1 KGHDR and CDR2 SFDVKD. In DNA, the CDR3 is TGTGCCACCAGTGTGAGGGGAGGTGTGGAGCAGTACTTC. Its translation: CATSVRGGVEQYF.

J is TRBJ1-2 and V is TRBV3-1 (or the pseudogene TRBV3-2); perhaps TRBD1 as D (6 bases). Trimming shortened V by 2 bases and J by 4 bases, and 8 bases separated the two germline ends. CDR3 size: 13 residues. From germline, CDR1 is LGHDT and CDR2 YNNKEL (reference sequence). The chain's CDR3 is CASSQTGFYGYTF. The CDR3, as DNA: TGTGCCAGCAGCCAAACAGGGTTCTATGGCTACACCTTC.